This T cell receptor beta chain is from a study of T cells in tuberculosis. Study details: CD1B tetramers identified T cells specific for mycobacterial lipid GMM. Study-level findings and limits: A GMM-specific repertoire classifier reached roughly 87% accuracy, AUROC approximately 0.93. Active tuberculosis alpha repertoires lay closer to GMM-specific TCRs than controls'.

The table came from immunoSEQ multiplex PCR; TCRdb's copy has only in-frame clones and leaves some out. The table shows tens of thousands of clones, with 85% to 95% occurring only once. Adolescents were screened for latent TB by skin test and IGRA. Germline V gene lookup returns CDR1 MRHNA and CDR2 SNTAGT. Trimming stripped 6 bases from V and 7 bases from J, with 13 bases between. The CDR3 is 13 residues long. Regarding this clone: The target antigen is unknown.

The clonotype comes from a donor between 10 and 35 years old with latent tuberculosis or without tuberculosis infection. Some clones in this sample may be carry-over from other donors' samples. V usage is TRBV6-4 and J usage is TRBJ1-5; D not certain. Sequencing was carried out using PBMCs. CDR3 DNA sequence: TGTGCCAGCAGCGAGGAGGTGGGCCAGCCCCAGCATTTT. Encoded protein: CASSEEVGQPQHF.